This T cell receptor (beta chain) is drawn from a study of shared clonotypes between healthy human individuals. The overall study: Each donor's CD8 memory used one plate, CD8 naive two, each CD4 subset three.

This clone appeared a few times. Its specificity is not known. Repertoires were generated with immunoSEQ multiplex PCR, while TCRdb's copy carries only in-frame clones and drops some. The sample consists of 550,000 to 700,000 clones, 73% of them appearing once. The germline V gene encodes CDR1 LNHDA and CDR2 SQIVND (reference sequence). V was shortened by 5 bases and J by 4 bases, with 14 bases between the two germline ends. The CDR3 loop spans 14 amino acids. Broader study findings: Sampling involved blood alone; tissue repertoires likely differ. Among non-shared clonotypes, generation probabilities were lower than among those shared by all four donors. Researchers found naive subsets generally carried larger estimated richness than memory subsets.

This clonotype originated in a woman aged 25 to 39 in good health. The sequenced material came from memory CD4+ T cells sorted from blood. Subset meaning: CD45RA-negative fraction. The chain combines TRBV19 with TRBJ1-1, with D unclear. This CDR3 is CASSHEAGGTEAFF. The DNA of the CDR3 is TGTGCCAGTAGTCATGAGGCGGGTGGCACTGAAGCTTTCTTT.